One and the same sample provided the 26 T cell receptor beta chains below, sequenced in a study of molecular identifiers for immune sequencing clone quantification. Using its own MiXCR run on the PCR reads, TCRdb lists one record per CDR3 protein. Altogether roughly 97,000 distinct CDR3 sequences are present, 20% to 25% being singletons, with the ten largest covering 0.94%. The sample comprised naive CD8+ T cells from blood, with Jurkat cell RNA spiked in. Subset reported: FACS-sorted CD8+CD4-CCR7+CD45RA+ naive T cells. These receptor sequences come from a human donor in good health. Some libraries in this study had Jurkat cell RNA spiked in.

The table lists this clonotype with many counts. The J gene is TRBJ2-5, the V gene TRBV7-9; 8 nucleotides line up with TRBD1. With 2 bases clipped from V and 4 bases from J, the junction kept 6 bases outside the gene matches. The CDR3 is made up of 15 amino acids. Germline lookup yields CDR1 SEHNR and CDR2 FQNEAQ (reference sequence). As DNA, the CDR3 is TGTGCCAGCAGCTTACCTCCAGGGGGCTTAGAGACCCAGTACTTC. Translating gives CASSLPPGGLETQYF.

The chain links TRBV7-3 to TRBJ2-2, with D possibly TRBD2 on 5 matching bases. The CDR3 is 16 residues long. Germline V gene sequence: CDR1 SGHTA, CDR2 FQGTGA. V was pared by 5 bases and J by 2 bases, with 15 bases between. Here the CDR3 DNA reads TGTGCCAGCAGCGTGCTGCCGACGGGAAACACCGGGGAGCTGTTTTTT. Its translation: CASSVLPTGNTGELFF.

This clonotype has at least ten counts. CDR3 amino acids: CASSLAGAHLDTQYF. CDR3 DNA: TGTGCCAGCAGCTTGGCGGGGGCCCATCTGGATACGCAGTATTTT. The genes are TRBV5-4 and TRBJ2-3; D is perhaps TRBD1 or TRBD2 (6 bases each). CDR3 length equals 15 residues. The V gene's germline CDR1 is SGHNT and CDR2 YYREEE (reference sequence). The V gene lost 0 bases and the J gene lost 6 bases, with 14 bases spanning the gap.

The J gene is TRBJ1-1, the V gene TRBV29-1; no firm D call. The V gene's germline CDR1 is SQVTM and CDR2 ANQGSEA. The CDR3 has 12 residues. Trimming removed 5 bases at V and 4 bases at J, with 11 bases between. The CDR3: CSVRGSGTEAFF. CDR3 coding DNA: TGCAGCGTTAGAGGGTCGGGCACTGAAGCTTTCTTT.

This clonotype was seen ten or more times. J is TRBJ2-3 and V is TRBV5-6; a possible D gene is TRBD2 (6 bases). Per germline, CDR1 SGHDT and CDR2 YYEEEE. The CDR3 sequence is 16 residues long. V was trimmed by 3 bases and J by 3 bases, leaving 17 bases between them. The CDR3 bases are TGTGCCAGCAGCTGGGGGTCTAGCGAGTGGACAGATACGCAGTATTTT. Encoded protein: CASSWGSSEWTDTQYF.

Concerning this clonotype: This may be a read error, as it is one base from a much larger clone. This chain joins TRBV14 and TRBJ2-3, with 10 nucleotides matching TRBD2. This CDR3 region has 16 residues. CDR1 and CDR2 (germline): SGHDN, FVKESK. V lost 0 bases and J lost 7; bases outside the gene matches: 7. The CDR3 protein is CASSQDLAGAMYTQYF. The CDR3 coding sequence is TGTGCCAGCAGCCAAGATCTAGCGGGGGCAATGTATACGCAGTATTTT.

The chain carries TRBV9 and TRBJ2-3; 9 nucleotides agree with TRBD2. The germline CDR1 and CDR2 sequences are SGDLS and YYNGEE. The J segment lost 4 bases and the V segment lost 0 bases, leaving 9 bases of the junction unmatched. The CDR3 is 17 amino acids. CDR3 amino acids: CASSVVTGTSYADTQYF. The CDR3 DNA reads as TGTGCCAGCAGCGTAGTTACTGGGACTAGCTATGCAGATACGCAGTATTTT. Full variable domain (rest looked up from reference TRBV9 and TRBJ2-3): DSGVTQTPKHLITATGQRVTLRCSPRSGDLSVYWYQQSLDQGLQFLIQYYNGEERAKGNILERFSAQQFPDLHSELNLSSLELGDSALYFCASSVVTGTSYADTQYFGPGTRLTVL.

To note about this clonotype: This may be a read error, as it is one base from a much larger clone. This rearrangement joins TRBV20-1 to TRBJ2-7; possible D gene TRBD2, 5 bases. The ends were cut back, 5 bases at V and 2 bases at J, with 19 bases in the middle. CDR3 length equals 15 residues. From germline, CDR1 is DFQATT and CDR2 SNEGSKA (reference sequence). The CDR3 region is CSALRVGGWTYEQYF. CDR3 nucleotide sequence: TGCAGTGCTCTGAGGGTTGGCGGGTGGACCTACGAGCAGTACTTC.

Worth noting for this clonotype: Just one base apart from a much larger clone, this may be a read error. This chain joins TRBV28 and TRBJ2-5; 7 nucleotides agree with TRBD2. This CDR3 region has 18 residues. CDR1 and CDR2 (germline): MDHEN, SYDVKM. Germline trimming cut 5 bases from V and 0 bases from J; bases unmatched to any gene: 15. This CDR3 is CASSSFRLAEGNQETQYF. The CDR3 DNA reads TGTGCCAGCAGTAGTTTTAGGCTAGCGGAAGGGAACCAAGAGACCCAGTACTTC.

The chain is built from TRBV30 and TRBJ2-6; D gene uncertain. Looked up from germline, CDR1 is GTSNPN and CDR2 is SVGIG (reference sequence). The CDR3 has 14 amino acids. V was clipped by 2 bases and J by 1 base, with 6 bases between them. The CDR3 sequence: CAWSFYSGANVLTF. The CDR3 DNA follows: TGTGCCTGGAGTTTTTATTCTGGGGCCAACGTCCTGACTTTC.

Of note for this clonotype: Given a much more abundant clone one base away, this may be a read error. The rearrangement links TRBV9 to TRBJ2-3, with unresolved D. Germline-derived CDR1 and CDR2 are SGDLS and YYNGEE. This CDR3 comprises 15 residues. The CDR3 DNA reads TGTGCCTGCAGCGTATTGGCGACCGACACAGATACGCAGTATTTT. This sequence encodes CACSVLATDTDTQYF.

In its sample, this clonotype was seen many times. The chain carries TRBV9 and TRBJ1-4; D gene uncertain. Trimming took off 0 bases at V and 7 bases at J, with 13 bases between the two ends. This CDR3 has 15 amino acids. Germline values: CDR1 SGDLS, CDR2 YYNGEE. The CDR3 reads CASSVGVASGEKLFF. CDR3 sequence (DNA): TGTGCCAGCAGCGTAGGTGTGGCAAGCGGTGAAAAACTGTTTTTT.

This clonotype was counted at least ten times. The chain recombines TRBV12-3 or TRBV12-4 with TRBJ1-2, with 9 bases aligning to TRBD1. The CDR3 contains 14 residues. The J segment lost 3 bases and the V segment lost 4 bases, leaving 3 bases of the junction unmatched. This chain's CDR3 is CASSSTGGYYGYTF. The CDR3 nucleotides are TGTGCCAGCAGTTCCACAGGGGGCTACTATGGCTACACCTTC.

This clonotype was seen a handful of times. The CDR3 does not close with the conserved phenylalanine or tryptophan, likely indicating a read error. This sequence joins TRBV30 and TRBJ1-4; D is undetermined. The CDR3 spans 15 residues. The germline V gene has CDR1 GTSNPN and CDR2 SVGIG (reference sequence). V gave up 0 bases and J gave up 4 bases, with 12 bases separating them. The CDR3 protein is CAWSVLHRLNEKLFY. In DNA, the CDR3 is TGTGCCTGGAGTGTACTTCACAGACTTAATGAAAAACTGTTTTAT.

This clonotype was counted at least ten times. The chain uses TRBV30 and TRBJ2-3; 8 nucleotides match TRBD2. There are 14 residues in the CDR3. The V gene's germline CDR1 is GTSNPN and CDR2 SVGIG (reference sequence). V was clipped by 5 bases and J by 4 bases; unmatched bases: 8. The CDR3, as DNA: TGTGCCTGGGACGGTGCGGGGGGTGCAGATACGCAGTATTTT. Translated: CAWDGAGGADTQYF.

The gene calls are TRBV6-2 or TRBV6-3 and TRBJ2-3; TRBD2 agrees at 11 bases. The CDR3 is 16 residues long. V lost 6 bases, J lost 3 bases, and 8 bases stayed unmatched. Per the germline V gene, CDR1 is MNHEY and CDR2 is SVGEGT. CDR3 sequence: CASSLLAGGTTDTQYF. In DNA form, the CDR3 reads TGTGCCAGCAGCCTTTTAGCGGGGGGGACGACAGATACGCAGTATTTT.

Comments on this clonotype: A much bigger clone sits one base away, suggesting this may be a read error. The final CDR3 position lacks the conserved phenylalanine or tryptophan, pointing to a likely read error. The rearrangement joins TRBV7-2 to TRBJ2-7, with 11 bases lining up with TRBD2. Looked up from germline, CDR1 is SGHTA and CDR2 is FQGNSA. The V gene end was trimmed by 5 bases and the J gene end by 6 bases; junction bases not matched to a gene: 6. The length of the CDR3 is 14 residues. The CDR3 reads CASSPGTSGLEQYI. The CDR3 bases are TGTGCCAGCAGCCCAGGGACTAGCGGCCTCGAGCAGTACATC.

This clonotype was detected ten times or more. The chain employs TRBV19 and TRBJ1-1; a possible D gene is TRBD1 (6 bases). V dropped 5 bases and J dropped 8 bases, with 9 bases sitting between them. CDR3 size: 11 residues. The germline gives CDR1 LNHDA, CDR2 SQIVND (reference sequence). Written as DNA, the CDR3 is TGTGCCAGTAGTTATGGGGGCGAAGCTTTCTTT. It encodes CASSYGGEAFF.

This clonotype was seen a few times. One junction end disagrees with the germline gene, perhaps due to a read error. This chain uses TRBV27 with TRBJ2-2; 7 bases fit TRBD1. Germline CDR1 reads MNHEY; CDR2 reads SMNVEV (reference sequence). This CDR3 contains 19 residues. The CDR3 here is CASSPTITGTATNTGEQFF. DNA for the CDR3: TGTGCCAGCAGTCCCACTATTACCGGGACAGCTACCAACACCGGGGAGCAGTTTTTT.

Details on this clonotype: A much bigger clone sits one base away, suggesting this may be a read error. In DNA form, the CDR3 reads TGTGCCACCAGCAGAGAGAGGGGATCTCGCGCAGATACGCAGTATTTT. It translates to CATSRERGSRADTQYF. The V and J genes are TRBV15 and TRBJ2-3, with D perhaps assigned TRBD1 or TRBD2 (5 bases each). The CDR3 is 16 amino acids. V lost 0 bases, J lost 4 bases, and 14 bases lay in between. Germline V lookup: CDR1 LNHNV, CDR2 YYDKDF (reference sequence).

The chain joins TRBV7-9 to TRBJ2-1, with D maybe TRBD2 (6 bases). This CDR3 is built from 14 residues. The ends were cut back, 7 bases at V and 0 bases at J, with 10 bases in the middle. The germline V gene has CDR1 SEHNR and CDR2 FQNEAQ (reference sequence). The CDR3 DNA follows: TGTGCCAGCACCCCACTAGCCTCCTACAATGAGCAGTTCTTC. It codes for CASTPLASYNEQFF.

This clonotype was detected a few times. The gene calls are TRBV24-1 and TRBJ1-3; no firm D call. Germline V lookup: CDR1 KGHDR, CDR2 SFDVKD. This CDR3 comprises 13 residues. V dropped 4 bases and J dropped 4 bases, with 7 bases sitting between them. The CDR3 loop reads CATSDRAGNTIYF. The DNA for the CDR3 is TGTGCCACCAGTGACCGGGCGGGAAACACCATATATTTT.

This sequence joins TRBV7-9 and TRBJ2-7, with D perhaps given as TRBD1 or TRBD2 (5 bases each). V was clipped by 10 bases and J by 8 bases, with 24 bases between them. There are 14 residues in the CDR3. CDR1 and CDR2 from the germline V gene are SEHNR and FQNEAQ (reference sequence). In DNA, the CDR3 is TGTGCCAACAACCACGAACTAACGAGGGGCAAGCAGTACTTC. Translating gives CANNHELTRGKQYF.

V gene TRBV11-2 combines with J gene TRBJ1-1; D is possibly TRBD1 (6 bases). Germline loops: CDR1 SGHAT, CDR2 FQNNGV. V lost 5 bases, J lost 2 bases, and 12 bases lay in between. The CDR3 totals 14 residues. The CDR3 nucleotides are TGTGCCAGCAGCACTCAGGGGATCAACACTGAAGCTTTCTTT. It specifies CASSTQGINTEAFF.

This chain connects TRBV19 to TRBJ2-1, with D uncertain. The V and J ends lost 4 bases and 3 bases respectively, with 13 bases between them. In germline, CDR1 is LNHDA, CDR2 SQIVND (reference sequence). This CDR3 region has 15 residues. The CDR3 sequence: CASSRLLYGYNEQFF. CDR3 nucleotide sequence: TGTGCCAGTAGTAGGCTCCTATATGGCTACAATGAGCAGTTCTTC.

With respect to this clonotype: This may be a read error: a much more frequent sequence differs by one nucleotide. The CDR3 end shows no conserved phenylalanine or tryptophan, and so a read error is likely. The chain employs TRBV27 and TRBJ2-4; TRBD2 aligns across 11 bases. This CDR3 has 18 residues. Germline V gene sequence: CDR1 MNHEY, CDR2 SMNVEV (reference sequence). Trimming took 4 bases from V and 0 from J; bases not matched to a gene: 8. The CDR3 bases are TGTGCCAGCAGTTCATATCACACTAGCGGGAGAGCCAAAAACATTCAGTACCTC. Translation gives CASSSYHTSGRAKNIQYL.